These T cell receptor beta chains were read from a single sample in a study of blood T cell repertoires in COVID-19. Profiled with immunoSEQ multiplex PCR; TCRdb holds only in-frame clones, not every one. In the table there are 250,000 or so clones, 70% to 75% of which are singletons. The sample was peripheral blood. All receptors come from a woman of 80 years or more with acute or convalescent COVID-19. CDR3s include the opening cysteine and the closing phenylalanine or tryptophan. The D gene is left open where the match is weak. Clone size is stated in some rows and not others, as once, few, many or a class when expanded.

clone_size j_call d_call v_call cdr3_nt cdr3_aa
- TRBJ1-5 - TRBV4-1 TGCGCCAGCAGCCAACAGGACGGGAACAATCAGCCCCAGCATTTT CASSQQDGNNQPQHF
few TRBJ2-5 TRBD1 TRBV7-9 TGTGCCAGCAGCCCGCCCATCCAGACAGGGGGGAGGAAGGAGACCCAGTACTTC CASSPPIQTGGRKETQYF
- TRBJ2-3 TRBD1 TRBV18 TGTGCCAGCTCATCTACAGGACAGGGGGCAGATACGCAGTATTTT CASSSTGQGADTQYF
- TRBJ1-5 - TRBV2 TGTGCCAGCAGGACCGGACTCATCAATCAGCCCCAGCATTTT CASRTGLINQPQHF
- TRBJ1-4 TRBD1 TRBV11-2 TGTGCCAGCAGCTCTTTTAGACAGGGGATGTGGGAAAAACTGTTTTTT CASSSFRQGMWEKLFF
few TRBJ1-5 - TRBV7-8 TGTGCCAGCAGCTTAGGGGTGGGAGGCAATCAGCCCCAGCATTTT CASSLGVGGNQPQHF
- TRBJ2-4 TRBD1 TRBV4-3 TGCGCCAGCAGCCAAGTTCGAGGGGGCCTCAACATTCAGTACTTC CASSQVRGGLNIQYF
few TRBJ2-3 TRBD2 TRBV7-9 TGTGCCAGCAGCCCTGTAGCGGGAGGGACAGATACGCAGTATTTT CASSPVAGGTDTQYF
- TRBJ1-4 TRBD1 TRBV9 TGTGCCAGCAGCGTAGCAGGGGGGTCTGCAACTAATGAAAAACTGTTTTTT CASSVAGGSATNEKLFF
- TRBJ2-5 - TRBV2 TGTGCCAGCAGTGATTCCCTAGTAGTGACCCAGTACTTC CASSDSLVVTQYF
- TRBJ1-4 TRBD1 TRBV27 TGTGCCAGCAGTCCGGCGACAGGGACTAATGAAAAACTGTTTTTT CASSPATGTNEKLFF
few TRBJ1-4 TRBD1 TRBV4-2 TGTGCCAGCAGCCAAGATATAGGGACAGGAAATGAAAAACTGTTTTTT CASSQDIGTGNEKLFF
- TRBJ1-2 - TRBV2 TGTGCCAGCGGTCCTCAGGGGTTGGGCTATGGCTACACCTTC CASGPQGLGYGYTF
- TRBJ2-7 TRBD1 TRBV10-3 TGTGCCATCAGCGGTAGGACAGGGAACGAGCAGTACTTC CAISGRTGNEQYF
- TRBJ1-2 - TRBV24-1 TGTGCCACCAGTGATTCGAACTCTCGGGGCTACACCTTC CATSDSNSRGYTF
- TRBJ2-7 - TRBV19 TGTGCCAGTAGTTCCCCCGGGACTGCAGCCTACGAGCAGTACTTC CASSSPGTAAYEQYF
- TRBJ1-1 - TRBV5-4 TGTGCCAGCAGCGATCAGGGAAGCACTGAAGCTTTCTTT CASSDQGSTEAFF
once TRBJ1-4 TRBD1 TRBV3-1/TRBV3-2 TGTGCCAGCAGCCAAAAGGGGGCGACTAATGAAAAACTGTTTTTT CASSQKGATNEKLFF
- TRBJ1-4 - TRBV10-1 TGCGCCAGCAGTCGCCCCGGTACAGAGAATGAAAAACTGTTTTTT CASSRPGTENEKLFF
- TRBJ2-4 TRBD2 TRBV6-5 TGTGCCAGCAGTTACTCGGCTAGCGGGGGGGAAAACATTCAGTACTTC CASSYSASGGENIQYF